The clone carrying this T cell receptor beta chain was observed many times. As yet, its antigen is unknown. With a J-beta primer mix and a sample-barcoded 5' primer, a second PCR ran roughly 6 to 11 cycles. Carrying 12 random nucleotides, a template-switch adaptor labeled each individual cDNA molecule. Any given sample supplied a minimum of 3 million CDR3-containing paired-end reads. TCRdb independently ran MiXCR on the 5' RACE reads; one entry per CDR3 protein. The data show roughly 680,000 distinct CDR3 sequences, approximately 52% seen once. CDR1 and CDR2 from the germline V gene are SGHRS and YFSETQ. The CDR3 sequence is 15 residues long. The junction had 0 bases not matched to a gene; V was cut back by 0 bases and J by 1 base. This entry is derived from a study of blood T cells in healthy people across ages. General study results and limits: As naive T cell percentage varied, TCR beta diversity correlated strongly with it.

This sequence originates from a woman aged 80 or older in good health. This chain uses TRBV5-1 with TRBJ2-1, with 8 positions matching TRBD1. The sequenced sample was blood. The CDR3 loop is CASSLGTGSYNEQFF. The CDR3 DNA reads as TGCGCCAGCAGCTTGGGGACAGGGTCCTACAATGAGCAGTTCTTC.